This TCR beta chain was captured in a study of T cells in Graves' hyperthyroidism and ophthalmopathy. This clonotype has just a few counts. J was trimmed by 2 bases and V by 2 bases; bases with no gene match: 4. CDR3 length equals 16 residues. Germline CDR1 reads MDHEN; CDR2 reads SYDVKM. In making diagnoses, clinical symptoms, serum thyroxine and TRAb, thyroid ultrasound and orbital computed tomography were all used. The source material, RNA transcripts, was used to amplify TCR beta CDR3 regions. TCR CDR3 regions were first amplified by RT-PCR with HTBI primers. One entry per CDR3 protein, called by TCRdb with MiXCR from the multiplex PCR reads. This table has around 690,000 distinct CDR3 sequences, roughly 17% appearing once.

The sequenced sample was blood. The sequence came from a man aged 50 to 60 with Graves' hyperthyroidism. This rearrangement joins TRBV28 to TRBJ2-1; 9 bases are a match to TRBD2. The CDR3 DNA sequence: TGTGCCAGCAGTTTAAGTAGCGGGAGTACCTACAATGAGCAGTTCTTC. Its protein is CASSLSSGSTYNEQFF.